The TCR beta chain described here comes from a study of CD8 T cells in Susac syndrome. Random-hexamer reverse transcription was applied to about 0.45 to 1 ug RNA. The CDR3 of TCR beta was amplified by immunoSEQ multiplex PCR across 54 Vbeta and 13 Jbeta. TCRdb redid the calling of the immunoSEQ multiplex PCR reads with MiXCR, one entry per CDR3 protein. The sample records around 150,000 distinct CDR3 sequences, 93% being singletons. The CDR3 has 16 residues. The ends were cut back, 0 bases at V and 3 bases at J, with 9 bases in the middle. Germline V gives CDR1 LGHDT, CDR2 YNNKEL (reference sequence). While serving as controls, healthy donors were matched for age and sex. Isolation of CD8+ and CD4+ T cells was performed negatively, whereas enrichment of TEMRA cells was done by FACS.

Sequenced: CD4+ T cells from PBMCs. The TCR was taken from a human donor in good health. This chain links TRBV3-1 with TRBJ1-6, with D perhaps TRBD1 (6 bases). CDR3 nucleotide sequence: TGTGCCAGCAGCCAAGACGAGGGGGGCTATAATTCACCCCTCCACTTT. Residues: CASSQDEGGYNSPLHF.